The next 15 T cell receptor beta chains were all read from a single sample in a study of T cells in Graves' hyperthyroidism and ophthalmopathy. Using RNA transcripts as the source, TCR beta CDR3 regions were amplified. During a first-round RT-PCR of the TCR CDR3, the HTBI primer set was used. Using its own MiXCR run on the multiplex PCR reads, TCRdb lists one record per CDR3 protein. The data contain about 590,000 distinct CDR3 sequences, approximately 14% of them seen just once; the ten biggest clones take up approximately 7%. Sequenced input: blood. The receptor set was obtained from a woman in her 30s with Graves' hyperthyroidism.

This chain connects TRBV10-3 to TRBJ2-3; D unclear. V dropped 7 bases and J dropped 4 bases, with 3 bases sitting between them. The germline gives CDR1 ENHRY, CDR2 SYGVKD. The CDR3 totals 10 residues. The CDR3: CAIKPDTQYF. In nucleotides, the CDR3 is TGTGCCATCAAACCAGATACGCAGTATTTT.

In this sample, this clonotype turned up many times. The J gene is TRBJ2-7, the V gene TRBV12-3 or TRBV12-4, with 10 bases that match TRBD2. With 3 bases clipped from V and 5 bases from J, the junction kept 4 bases outside the gene matches. CDR3 length equals 14 residues. The CDR3 spells CASSFLAGEDEQYF. The CDR3 DNA follows: TGTGCCAGCAGTTTCCTAGCGGGAGAGGACGAGCAGTACTTC.

The chain carries TRBV12-3 or TRBV12-4 and TRBJ1-1; no firm D call. This CDR3 has 13 residues. V was clipped by 3 bases and J by 7 bases, with 12 bases between them. CDR3 in amino acids: CASSLMQGIEAFF. The DNA for the CDR3 is TGTGCCAGCAGTTTGATGCAAGGCATTGAAGCTTTCTTT.

This clonotype was seen many times. This sequence joins TRBV7-2 and TRBJ1-4; TRBD1 is a possible D gene (6 bases). V gave up 0 bases and J gave up 2 bases, with 16 bases separating them. The V gene's germline CDR1 is SGHTA and CDR2 FQGNSA. The length of the CDR3 is 18 residues. In nucleotides, the CDR3 is TGTGCCAGCAGCTTAGCGTGGCAGGGGCGGTCCACTAATGAAAAACTGTTTTTT. It translates to CASSLAWQGRSTNEKLFF. The variable domain in full, with the rest retrieved from reference TRBV7-2 and TRBJ1-4, is GAGVSQSPSNKVTEKGKDVELRCDPISGHTALYWYRQSLGQGLEFLIYFQGNSAPDKSGLPSDRFSAERTGGSVSTLTIQRTQQEDSAVYLCASSLAWQGRSTNEKLFFGSGTQLSVL.

This clonotype was counted at least ten times. The V gene is TRBV2, the J gene TRBJ2-2; D is possibly TRBD2 (5 bases). Looked up from germline, CDR1 is SNHLY and CDR2 is FYNNEI. Trimming left V 6 bases short and J 0 bases short, with 8 bases between. The CDR3 is 14 amino acids. The CDR3, as DNA: TGTGCCAGCAGGAGCGGTACGAACACCGGGGAGCTGTTTTTT. Translation: CASRSGTNTGELFF.

This clonotype was counted at least ten times. The chain combines TRBV12-3 or TRBV12-4 with TRBJ2-1; TRBD2 aligns across 9 bases. With V trimmed by 6 bases and J by 3 bases, 6 bases remained unmatched. The length of the CDR3 is 15 residues. In DNA, the CDR3 is TGTGCCAGCAGCTCGGGACTAGCTCGCTACAATGAGCAGTTCTTC. Translated: CASSSGLARYNEQFF.

This clonotype was counted a few times. The chain joins TRBV6-1 to TRBJ2-2; TRBD1 aligns across 8 bases. There are 15 residues in the CDR3. Germline V gene data show CDR1 as MNHNS and CDR2 as SASEGT. Trimming removed 6 bases from V and 4 bases from J; junction bases left unmatched: 7. CDR3 sequence (DNA): TGTGCCAGCAGGAGAGACAGGGGACTCACCGGGGAGCTGTTTTTT. It codes for CASRRDRGLTGELFF.

This clonotype was recorded a few times. The CDR3 loop is CATLHHSGGALGNTIYF. CDR3 DNA: TGTGCCACCCTTCACCACTCTGGGGGCGCGCTTGGAAACACCATATATTTT. The chain combines TRBV12-3 or TRBV12-4 with TRBJ1-3; a possible D gene is TRBD1 (6 bases). V shed 10 bases and J shed 3 bases, with 25 bases lying between them. The CDR3 sequence is 17 residues long.

The gene calls are TRBV4-2 and TRBJ2-7; D unresolved. Trimming stripped 0 bases from V and 5 bases from J, with 17 bases between. The CDR3 totals 16 residues. Germline lookup yields CDR1 LGHNA and CDR2 YNFKEQ. CDR3 DNA sequence: TGTGCCAGCAGCCAAGATCCGACGGGCAAAGGCCACGAGCAGTACTTC. It yields the protein CASSQDPTGKGHEQYF.

This clonotype showed up many times. The V call is TRBV6-1, the J call TRBJ1-5; D is uncertain. CDR3 size: 14 residues. Germline CDR1 is MNHNS and CDR2 is SASEGT. Trimming took off 2 bases at V and 1 base at J, with 6 bases between the two ends. The CDR3 coding sequence is TGTGCCAGCAGTGAAACTTGGAGCAATCAGCCCCAGCATTTT. Its protein product is CASSETWSNQPQHF.

This clonotype came up many times. The J gene is TRBJ1-2, the V gene TRBV30, with D unresolved. The CDR3 extends over 14 amino acids. V lost 7 bases and J lost 7, with 22 bases in between. Germline CDR1 reads GTSNPN; CDR2 reads SVGIG (reference sequence). The CDR3 DNA reads TGTGCCTTCACCCAGAGGACCGCCGGGTCTGGCTACACCTTC. Translated, it gives CAFTQRTAGSGYTF.

This chain links TRBV20-1 with TRBJ2-1; D perhaps matches TRBD2 (5 bases). In germline, CDR1 is DFQATT, CDR2 SNEGSKA (reference sequence). The V and J ends lost 6 bases and 3 bases respectively, with 21 bases between them. This CDR3 region has 16 residues. CDR3 bases: TGCAGTGCGCTGTCTAGCCCCTTCCACTACTACAATGAGCAGTTCTTC. Residues: CSALSSPFHYYNEQFF.

The chain has TRBV2 and TRBJ2-1; D possibly corresponds to TRBD2 (6 bases). Trimming stripped 8 bases from V and 6 bases from J, with 17 bases between. This CDR3 region has 14 residues. CDR1 and CDR2 (germline): SNHLY, FYNNEI. The CDR3 loop reads CASSGLSRANEQFF. As DNA, the CDR3 is TGTGCCAGCTCCGGACTATCCAGGGCCAATGAGCAGTTCTTC.

With regard to this clonotype: A junction end diverges from the germline sequence, so it may reflect a read error. The chain employs TRBV5-4 and TRBJ2-1, with 7 positions matching TRBD1. CDR3 size: 17 residues. Per germline, CDR1 SGHNT and CDR2 YYREEE (reference sequence). The CDR3 DNA sequence: TGTGCCAGCAGTTATTTGACAGGGACGACGGGTCACAAGGAGCAGTTCTTC. Protein sequence: CASSYLTGTTGHKEQFF.

This clonotype showed up many times. The chain is built from TRBV12-5 and TRBJ2-3; 14 bases line up with TRBD2. Per germline, CDR1 LGHNT and CDR2 FRNRAP. The CDR3 is 17 residues long. V trimming: 6 bases; J trimming: 3 bases; junction bases outside the gene matches: 8. The CDR3 coding sequence is TGTGCTAGTGGCTCGACTAGCGGGAGGGCCCAGACAGATACGCAGTATTTT. Amino acid sequence: CASGSTSGRAQTDTQYF. The complete variable domain, with remaining parts taken from reference TRBV12-5 and TRBJ2-3, reads DARVTQTPRHKVTEMGQEVTMRCQPILGHNTVFWYRQTMMQGLELLAYFRNRAPLDDSGMPKDRFSAEMPDATLATLKIQPSEPRDSAVYFCASGSTSGRAQTDTQYFGPGTRLTVL.